The next 14 T cell receptor beta chains were all read from a single sample in a study of blood T cell repertoires in COVID-19. Method: immunoSEQ multiplex PCR; TCRdb's copy keeps in-frame clones and lacks some. There are a few hundred thousand clones in the sample; about 90% occur only once, and just under 3% lies in the top ten. Sequences were obtained from PBMCs or T cells enriched from blood (not recorded which). All receptors come from a woman in her 30s who had recovered from COVID-19.

The rearrangement uses TRBV15 and TRBJ2-1; 10 nucleotides align to TRBD2. Looked up from germline, CDR1 is LNHNV and CDR2 is YYDKDF (reference sequence). J was trimmed by 3 bases and V by 8 bases; bases with no gene match: 4. The CDR3 totals 14 residues. The CDR3, as DNA: TGTGCCACCGCCTCTAGCGGGGGCTACAATGAGCAGTTCTTC. Translating gives CATASSGGYNEQFF.

The J gene is TRBJ1-5, the V gene TRBV19, with 7 positions matching TRBD1. The germline gives CDR1 LNHDA, CDR2 SQIVND (reference sequence). V trimming: 4 bases; J trimming: 1 base; junction bases outside the gene matches: 4. This CDR3 contains 15 residues. Here the CDR3 reads CASSKGQPSNQPQHF. CDR3 in DNA: TGTGCCAGTAGTAAGGGACAGCCCAGCAATCAGCCCCAGCATTTT.

The chain uses TRBV2 and TRBJ1-1; a weak D match, TRBD1 (5 bases). Germline V gene lookup returns CDR1 SNHLY and CDR2 FYNNEI. The CDR3 spans 14 residues. The ends were cut back, 6 bases at V and 1 base at J, with 12 bases in the middle. In DNA form, the CDR3 reads TGTGCCAGCAGACTTACAGGAGCGAACACTGAAGCTTTCTTT. Its translation: CASRLTGANTEAFF.

In this sample, this clone turned up a few times. The chain employs TRBV14 and TRBJ1-2, with 10 nucleotides matching TRBD1. Germline V lookup: CDR1 SGHDN, CDR2 FVKESK. V shed 3 bases and J 8 bases; nucleotides not matched to a gene: 15. This CDR3 has 17 amino acids. CDR3 in amino acids: CASSHHSGTGVLGGYTF. DNA for the CDR3: TGTGCCAGCAGCCACCATTCCGGGACAGGGGTTTTAGGGGGCTACACCTTC.

For the CDR3, the DNA is TGTGCCAGCAGCTTTTCCCTCGACAGGGGATTTGGAGCTTTCTTT. This sequence encodes CASSFSLDRGFGAFF. The rearrangement joins TRBV5-5 to TRBJ1-1, with TRBD1 identical over 8 bases. The germline CDR1 and CDR2 sequences are SGHKS and YYEKEE (reference sequence). CDR3 length equals 15 residues. V shed 2 bases, J shed 10 bases, and the junction held 13 bases outside the gene matches.

The DNA for the CDR3 is TGTGCCAGCAGTACAGGCAACAATGAGCAGTTCTTC. Encoded protein: CASSTGNNEQFF. The chain links TRBV6-5 to TRBJ2-1, with a tentative D call TRBD1 (5 bases). The CDR3 extends over 12 amino acids. Between the trimmed V and J ends, which lost 5 bases and 5 bases, there was a span of 7 bases. Per germline, CDR1 MNHEY and CDR2 SVGAGI.

This chain links TRBV6-5 with TRBJ1-1; a possible D gene is TRBD1 (6 bases). The germline CDR1 and CDR2 sequences are MNHEY and SVGAGI. The CDR3 totals 15 residues. V dropped 0 bases and J dropped 4 bases, with 12 bases sitting between them. As DNA, the CDR3 is TGTGCCAGCAGTTACTCGGGGGCGCCTCCCACTGAAGCTTTCTTT. It codes for CASSYSGAPPTEAFF.

The chain is built from TRBV3-1 (or the pseudogene TRBV3-2) and TRBJ1-4; 7 positions match TRBD1. V was clipped by 4 bases and J by 4 bases; unmatched bases: 6. The CDR3 covers 15 residues. From germline, CDR1 is LGHDT and CDR2 YNNKEL (reference sequence). DNA of the CDR3: TGTGCCAGCAGCCGCCTGGGACAGCTTAATGAAAAACTGTTTTTT. It yields the protein CASSRLGQLNEKLFF.

The chain is built from TRBV6-5 and TRBJ2-3; D gene uncertain. The V gene lost 2 bases and the J gene lost 5 bases, with 11 bases spanning the gap. CDR3 size: 14 residues. The germline CDR1 and CDR2 sequences are MNHEY and SVGAGI. CDR3 coding DNA: TGTGCCAGCAGTTACGTCAGGTTCGGAGATACGCAGTATTTT. This sequence encodes CASSYVRFGDTQYF.

The CDR3 coding sequence is TGCGCCAGCAGCCATTCCGGCTCCGTAGCGGGAGTAGGGAATGAGCAGTTCTTC. It translates to CASSHSGSVAGVGNEQFF. This sequence joins TRBV5-1 and TRBJ2-1; 9 nucleotides agree with TRBD2. CDR1 is SGHRS and CDR2 is YFSETQ in the germline V gene. CDR3 length: 18 amino acids. V was pared by 4 bases and J by 7 bases, with 18 bases of the junction left unmatched. Combining the CDR3 with reference TRBV5-1 and TRBJ2-1 gives the whole variable domain KAGVTQTPRYLIKTRGQQVTLSCSPISGHRSVSWYQQTPGQGLQFLFEYFSETQRNKGNFPGRFSGRQFSNSRSEMNVSTLELGDSALYLCASSHSGSVAGVGNEQFFGPGTRLTVL.

The chain carries TRBV5-1 and TRBJ2-1, with 8 bases that match TRBD2. The ends lost 0 bases at V and 4 bases at J; junction bases unmatched: 3. The CDR3 length is 15 residues. Germline V gene lookup returns CDR1 SGHRS and CDR2 YFSETQ. The DNA of the CDR3 is TGCGCCAGCAGCTTGGGGTCTAGCGGGTACAATGAGCAGTTCTTC. It is translated as CASSLGSSGYNEQFF.

The V call is TRBV4-1, the J call TRBJ1-4; D is uncertain. The CDR3 contains 15 residues. Germline-derived CDR1 and CDR2 are MGHRA and YSYEKL. V was shortened by 0 bases and J by 4 bases, with 9 bases between the two germline ends. The CDR3 nucleotides read TGCGCCAGCAGCCAAGAACCGGTTATTAATGAAAAACTGTTTTTT. It yields the protein CASSQEPVINEKLFF.

This clone appeared once. The rearrangement joins TRBV28 to TRBJ2-2, with D perhaps matching TRBD2 (7 bases). Trimming took 7 bases from V and 3 from J, leaving 12 bases between them. The CDR3 has 14 residues. Germline values: CDR1 MDHEN, CDR2 SYDVKM. CDR3 sequence reads: CASTGGRDTGELFF. The CDR3 DNA is TGTGCCAGCACCGGGGGGCGAGACACCGGGGAGCTGTTTTTT. Drawing the rest from reference TRBV28 and TRBJ2-2, the complete variable domain is DVKVTQSSRYLVKRTGEKVFLECVQDMDHENMFWYRQDPGLGLRLIYFSYDVKMKEKGDIPEGYSVSREKKERFSLILESASTNQTSMYLCASTGGRDTGELFFGEGSRLTVL.

This rearrangement joins TRBV12-3 or TRBV12-4 to TRBJ1-2, with D possibly matching TRBD1 (5 bases). This CDR3 region has 13 residues. V lost 10 bases and J lost 2, with 14 bases in between. The CDR3 here is CATLRDYNYGYTF. The DNA for the CDR3 is TGTGCCACCCTGAGGGACTACAACTATGGCTACACCTTC.